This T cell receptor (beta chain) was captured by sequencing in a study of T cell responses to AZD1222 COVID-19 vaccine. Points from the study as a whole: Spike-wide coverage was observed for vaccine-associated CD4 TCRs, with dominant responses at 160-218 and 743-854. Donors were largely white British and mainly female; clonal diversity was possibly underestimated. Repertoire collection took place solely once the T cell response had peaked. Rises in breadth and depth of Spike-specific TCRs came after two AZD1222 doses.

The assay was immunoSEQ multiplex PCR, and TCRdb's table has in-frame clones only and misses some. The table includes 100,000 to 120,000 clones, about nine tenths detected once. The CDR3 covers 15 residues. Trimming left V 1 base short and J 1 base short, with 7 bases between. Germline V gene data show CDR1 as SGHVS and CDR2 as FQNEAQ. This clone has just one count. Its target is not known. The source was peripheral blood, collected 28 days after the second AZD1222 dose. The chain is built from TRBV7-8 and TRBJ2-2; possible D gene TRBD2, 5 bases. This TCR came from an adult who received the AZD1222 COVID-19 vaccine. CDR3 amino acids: CASSLVAQNTGELFF. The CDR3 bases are TGTGCCAGCAGCTTAGTAGCGCAGAACACCGGGGAGCTGTTTTTT.